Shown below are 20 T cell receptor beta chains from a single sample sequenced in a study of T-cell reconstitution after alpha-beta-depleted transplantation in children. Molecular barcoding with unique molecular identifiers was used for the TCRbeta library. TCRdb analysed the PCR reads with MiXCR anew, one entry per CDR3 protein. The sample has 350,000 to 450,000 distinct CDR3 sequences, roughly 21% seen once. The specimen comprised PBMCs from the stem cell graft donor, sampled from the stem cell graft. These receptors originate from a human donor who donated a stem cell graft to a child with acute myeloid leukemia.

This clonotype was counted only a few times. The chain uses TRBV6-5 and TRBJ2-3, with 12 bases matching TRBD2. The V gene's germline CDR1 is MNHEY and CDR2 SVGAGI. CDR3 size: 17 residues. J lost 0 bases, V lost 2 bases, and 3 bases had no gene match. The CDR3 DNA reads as TGTGCCAGCAGTTACGGACTAGCGGGGTTTAGCACAGATACGCAGTATTTT. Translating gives CASSYGLAGFSTDTQYF.

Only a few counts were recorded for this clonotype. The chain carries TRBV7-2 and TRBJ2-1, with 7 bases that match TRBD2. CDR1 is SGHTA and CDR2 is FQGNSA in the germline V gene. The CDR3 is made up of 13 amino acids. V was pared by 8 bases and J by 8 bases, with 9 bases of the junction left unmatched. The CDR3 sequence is CASEAGYRDEQFF. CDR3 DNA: TGTGCCAGCGAAGCGGGATATCGCGATGAGCAGTTCTTC.

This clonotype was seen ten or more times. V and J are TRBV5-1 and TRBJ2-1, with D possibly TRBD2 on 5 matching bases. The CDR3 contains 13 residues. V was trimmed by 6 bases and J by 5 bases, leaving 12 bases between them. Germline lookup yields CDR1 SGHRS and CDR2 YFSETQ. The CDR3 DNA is TGCGCCAGCACCCGGGGTGGAGACAATGAGCAGTTCTTC. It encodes CASTRGGDNEQFF.

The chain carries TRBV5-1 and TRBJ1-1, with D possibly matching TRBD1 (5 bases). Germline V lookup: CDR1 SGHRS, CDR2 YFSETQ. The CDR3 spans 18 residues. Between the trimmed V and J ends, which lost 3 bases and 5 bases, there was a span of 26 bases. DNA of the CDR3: TGCGCCAGCAGCTCAGAACCGCCTACGAGGGGACTTCGGACTGAAGCTTTCTTT. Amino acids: CASSSEPPTRGLRTEAFF.

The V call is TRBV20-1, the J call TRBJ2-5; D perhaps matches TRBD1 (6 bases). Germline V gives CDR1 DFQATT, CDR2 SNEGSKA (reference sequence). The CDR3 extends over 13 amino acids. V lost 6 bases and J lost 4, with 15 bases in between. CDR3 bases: TGCAGTGCAGCCATGGGGGCACGAGAGACCCAGTACTTC. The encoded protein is CSAAMGARETQYF.

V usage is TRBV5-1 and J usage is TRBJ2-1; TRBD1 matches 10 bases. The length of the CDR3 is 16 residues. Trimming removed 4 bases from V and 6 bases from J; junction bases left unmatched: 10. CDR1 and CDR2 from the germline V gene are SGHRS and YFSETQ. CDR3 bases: TGCGCCAGCAGCCAGACAGGGGGCGGGTCTGTCAATGAGCAGTTCTTC. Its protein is CASSQTGGGSVNEQFF.

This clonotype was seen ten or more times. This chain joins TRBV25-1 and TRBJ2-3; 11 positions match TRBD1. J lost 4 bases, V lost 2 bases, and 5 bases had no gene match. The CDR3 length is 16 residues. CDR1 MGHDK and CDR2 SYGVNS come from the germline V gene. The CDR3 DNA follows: TGTGCCAGCAGTGAACCTCCGGGACAGGGGGCAGATACGCAGTATTTT. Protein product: CASSEPPGQGADTQYF.

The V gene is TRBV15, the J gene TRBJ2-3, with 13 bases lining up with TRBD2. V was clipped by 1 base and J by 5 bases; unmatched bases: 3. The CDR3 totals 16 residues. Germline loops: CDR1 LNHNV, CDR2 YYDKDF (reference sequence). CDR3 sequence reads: CATSRGTSGSGDTQYF. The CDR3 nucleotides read TGTGCCACCAGCAGAGGGACTAGCGGGAGTGGAGATACGCAGTATTTT.

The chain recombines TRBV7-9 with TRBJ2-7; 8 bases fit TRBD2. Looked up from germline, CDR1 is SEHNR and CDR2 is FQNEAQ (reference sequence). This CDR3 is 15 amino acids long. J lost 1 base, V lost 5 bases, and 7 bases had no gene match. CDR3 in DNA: TGTGCCAGCAGCGCTCCGGGACTAGGGTCCTACGAGCAGTACTTC. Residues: CASSAPGLGSYEQYF.

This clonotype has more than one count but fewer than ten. The CDR3 nucleotides read TGTGCCAGCAGCTGGACTAGCGGGAGTTTGGACGAGCAGTACTTC. It encodes CASSWTSGSLDEQYF. V gene TRBV5-8 combines with J gene TRBJ2-7; the match to TRBD2 covers 13 bases. The CDR3 is 15 amino acids. The germline gives CDR1 SGHTS, CDR2 YDEGEE. V was clipped by 3 bases and J by 5 bases; unmatched bases: 5.

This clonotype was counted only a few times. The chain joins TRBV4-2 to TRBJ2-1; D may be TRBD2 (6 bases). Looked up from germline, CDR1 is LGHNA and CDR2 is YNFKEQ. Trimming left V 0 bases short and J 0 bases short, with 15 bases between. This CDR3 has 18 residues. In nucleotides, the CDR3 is TGTGCCAGCAGCCAAGATCTGGAGGGCTTCCCCTCCTACAATGAGCAGTTCTTC. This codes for CASSQDLEGFPSYNEQFF.

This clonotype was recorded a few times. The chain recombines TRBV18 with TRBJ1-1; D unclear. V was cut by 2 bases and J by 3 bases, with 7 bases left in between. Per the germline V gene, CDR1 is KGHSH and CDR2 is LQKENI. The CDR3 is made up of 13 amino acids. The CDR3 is CASSPGEDTEAFF. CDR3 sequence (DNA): TGTGCCAGCTCACCAGGGGAGGACACTGAAGCTTTCTTT.

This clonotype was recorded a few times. DNA for the CDR3: TGCGCCAGCAGCTTGGAAGCGATACCCGCCTACGAGCAGTACTTC. Its translation: CASSLEAIPAYEQYF. The gene calls are TRBV5-1 and TRBJ2-7; no clear D gene. The CDR3 totals 15 residues. Trimming removed 0 bases from V and 2 bases from J, with 12 bases in between. The germline V gene encodes CDR1 SGHRS and CDR2 YFSETQ.

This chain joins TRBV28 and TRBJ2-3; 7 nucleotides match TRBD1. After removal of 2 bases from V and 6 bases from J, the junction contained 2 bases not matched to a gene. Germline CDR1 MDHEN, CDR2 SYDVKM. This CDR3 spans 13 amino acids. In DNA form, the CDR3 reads TGTGCCAGCAGTTTACCCAGGGGGGATACGCAGTATTTT. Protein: CASSLPRGDTQYF.

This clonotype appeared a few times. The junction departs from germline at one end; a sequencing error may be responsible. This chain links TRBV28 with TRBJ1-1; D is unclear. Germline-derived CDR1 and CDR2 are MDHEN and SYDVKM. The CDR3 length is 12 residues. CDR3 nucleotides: TGTGCCAGCGGAAGATTGAAGACTGAAGCTTTCTTT. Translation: CASGRLKTEAFF.

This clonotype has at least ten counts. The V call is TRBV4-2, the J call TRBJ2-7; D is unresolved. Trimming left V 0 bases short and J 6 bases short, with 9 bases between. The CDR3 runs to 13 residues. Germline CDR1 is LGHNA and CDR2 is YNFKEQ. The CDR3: CASSQDNKAEQYF. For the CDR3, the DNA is TGTGCCAGCAGCCAAGATAACAAAGCCGAGCAGTACTTC.

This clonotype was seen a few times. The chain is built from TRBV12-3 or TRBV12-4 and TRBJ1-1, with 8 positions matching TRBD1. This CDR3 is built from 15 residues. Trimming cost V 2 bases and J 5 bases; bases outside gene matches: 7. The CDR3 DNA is TGTGCCAGCAGTTTATCGACAGGGGCTTTTACTGAAGCTTTCTTT. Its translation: CASSLSTGAFTEAFF.

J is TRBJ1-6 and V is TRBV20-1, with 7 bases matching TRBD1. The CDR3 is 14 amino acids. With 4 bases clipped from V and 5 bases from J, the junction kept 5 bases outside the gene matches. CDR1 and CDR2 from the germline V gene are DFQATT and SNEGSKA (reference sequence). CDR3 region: CSATVQGNNSPLHF. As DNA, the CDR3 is TGCAGTGCTACCGTACAGGGGAATAATTCACCCCTCCACTTT.

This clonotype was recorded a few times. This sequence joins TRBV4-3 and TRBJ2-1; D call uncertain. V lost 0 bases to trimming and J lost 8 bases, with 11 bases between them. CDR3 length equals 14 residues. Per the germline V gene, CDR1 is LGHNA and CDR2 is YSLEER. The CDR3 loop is CASSQDGVVYEQFF. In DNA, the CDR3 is TGCGCCAGCAGCCAAGATGGGGTAGTCTATGAGCAGTTCTTC.

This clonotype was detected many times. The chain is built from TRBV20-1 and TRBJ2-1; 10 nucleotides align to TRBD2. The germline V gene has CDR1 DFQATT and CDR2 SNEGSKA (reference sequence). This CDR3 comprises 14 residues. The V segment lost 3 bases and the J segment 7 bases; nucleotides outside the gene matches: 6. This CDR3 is CSASRLAGVNEQFF. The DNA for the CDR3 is TGCAGTGCTAGTCGGCTAGCGGGAGTTAATGAGCAGTTCTTC.